The TCR beta chain described here comes from a study of cytomegalovirus exposure and HLA in healthy donors. In the case of this clone: Its antigen is unidentified.

General observations from the study: Rare sequences made up most TCRs, while some public TCRs were found in many donors. The classifier, whose performance was assessed in both the original and validation cohorts, reportedly diagnosed cytomegalovirus status with high specificity and sensitivity.

Profiling relied on immunoSEQ multiplex PCR, and the TCRdb table lists in-frame clones only, not all of them. This table holds 110,000 or so clones, roughly 86% found once. Trimming left V 6 bases short and J 0 bases short, with 15 bases between. This CDR3 contains 15 residues. From germline, CDR1 is KGHSH and CDR2 LQKENI. The J gene is TRBJ2-7, the V gene TRBV18, with D possibly matching TRBD1 (5 bases). The source of this sequence is a woman between 18 and 30 years old in good health and CMV-seropositive. The sample was PBMCs. The CDR3 sequence: CASSREQVSSYEQYF. The CDR3 DNA follows: TGTGCCAGCTCGCGCGAACAGGTGAGCTCCTACGAGCAGTACTTC.